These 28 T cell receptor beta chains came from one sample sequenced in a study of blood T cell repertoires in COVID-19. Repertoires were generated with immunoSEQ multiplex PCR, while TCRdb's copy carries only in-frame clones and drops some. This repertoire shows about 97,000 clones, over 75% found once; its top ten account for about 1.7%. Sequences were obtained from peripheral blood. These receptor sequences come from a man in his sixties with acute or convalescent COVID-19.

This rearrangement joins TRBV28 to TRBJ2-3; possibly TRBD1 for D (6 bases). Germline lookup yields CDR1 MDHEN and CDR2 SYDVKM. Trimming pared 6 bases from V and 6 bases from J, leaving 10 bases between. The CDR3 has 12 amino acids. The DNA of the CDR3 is TGTGCCAGCAGGGCAGGGGTTGATACGCAGTATTTT. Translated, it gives CASRAGVDTQYF.

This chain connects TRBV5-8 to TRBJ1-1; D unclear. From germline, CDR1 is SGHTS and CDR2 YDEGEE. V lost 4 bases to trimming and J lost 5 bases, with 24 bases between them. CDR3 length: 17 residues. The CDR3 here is CASSLTPDGGSWTEAFF. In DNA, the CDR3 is TGTGCCAGCAGCCTCACACCCGACGGCGGATCATGGACTGAAGCTTTCTTT.

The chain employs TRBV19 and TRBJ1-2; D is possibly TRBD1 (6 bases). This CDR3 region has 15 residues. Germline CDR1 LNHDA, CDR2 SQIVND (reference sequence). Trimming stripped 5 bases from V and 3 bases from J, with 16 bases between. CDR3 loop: CASSYPLGADYGYTF. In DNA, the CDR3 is TGTGCCAGTAGTTATCCTTTGGGGGCCGACTATGGCTACACCTTC.

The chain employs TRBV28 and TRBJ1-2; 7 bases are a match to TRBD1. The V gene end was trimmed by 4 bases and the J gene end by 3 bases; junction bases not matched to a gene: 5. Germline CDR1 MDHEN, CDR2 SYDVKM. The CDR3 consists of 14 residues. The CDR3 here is CASSSDRADYGYTF. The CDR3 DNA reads TGTGCCAGCAGTTCCGACAGGGCTGACTATGGCTACACCTTC.

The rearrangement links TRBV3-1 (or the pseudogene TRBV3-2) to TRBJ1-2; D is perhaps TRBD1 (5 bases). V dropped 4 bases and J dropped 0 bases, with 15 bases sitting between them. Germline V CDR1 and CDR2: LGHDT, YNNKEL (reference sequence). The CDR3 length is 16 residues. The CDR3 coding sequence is TGTGCCAGCAGCCGGGACGGGGGTACGACTAACTATGGCTACACCTTC. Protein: CASSRDGGTTNYGYTF.

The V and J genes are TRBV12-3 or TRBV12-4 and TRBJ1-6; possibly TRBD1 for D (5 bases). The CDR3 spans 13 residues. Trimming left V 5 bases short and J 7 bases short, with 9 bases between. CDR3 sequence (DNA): TGTGCCAGCAGTCCGCGACAGAATTCACCCCTCCACTTT. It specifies CASSPRQNSPLHF.

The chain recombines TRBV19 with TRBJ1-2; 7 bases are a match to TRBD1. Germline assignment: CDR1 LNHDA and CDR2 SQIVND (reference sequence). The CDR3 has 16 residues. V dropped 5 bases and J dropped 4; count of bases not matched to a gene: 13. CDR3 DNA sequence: TGTGCCAGTAGTCCTCGGGACAGCCAAGTAGGCTATGGCTACACCTTC. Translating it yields CASSPRDSQVGYGYTF.

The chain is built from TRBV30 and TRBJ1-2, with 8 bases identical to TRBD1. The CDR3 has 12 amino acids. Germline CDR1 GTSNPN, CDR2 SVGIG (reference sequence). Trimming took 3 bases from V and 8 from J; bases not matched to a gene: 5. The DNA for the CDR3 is TGTGCCTGGAGCGGACAGGGAGGAGGCTACACCTTC. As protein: CAWSGQGGGYTF.

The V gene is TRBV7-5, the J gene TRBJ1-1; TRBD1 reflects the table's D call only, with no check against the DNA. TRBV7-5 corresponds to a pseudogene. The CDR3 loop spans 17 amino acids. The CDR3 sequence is CVRSTRSGQGLNTEAFF. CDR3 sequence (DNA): TGTGTCAGAAGCACTCGATCGGGACAGGGCTTGAACACTGAAGCTTTCTTT.

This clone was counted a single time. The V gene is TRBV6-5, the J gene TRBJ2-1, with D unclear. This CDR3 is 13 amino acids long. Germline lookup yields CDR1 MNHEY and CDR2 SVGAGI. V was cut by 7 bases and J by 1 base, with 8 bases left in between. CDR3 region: CASTPSSYNEQFF. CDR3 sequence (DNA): TGTGCCAGCACCCCGAGTTCCTACAATGAGCAGTTCTTC.

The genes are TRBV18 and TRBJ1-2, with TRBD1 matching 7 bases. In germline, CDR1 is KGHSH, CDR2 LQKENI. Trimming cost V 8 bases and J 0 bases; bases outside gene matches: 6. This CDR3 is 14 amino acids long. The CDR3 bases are TGTGCCAGCGCGCCGGGACAGACTAACTATGGCTACACCTTC. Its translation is CASAPGQTNYGYTF.

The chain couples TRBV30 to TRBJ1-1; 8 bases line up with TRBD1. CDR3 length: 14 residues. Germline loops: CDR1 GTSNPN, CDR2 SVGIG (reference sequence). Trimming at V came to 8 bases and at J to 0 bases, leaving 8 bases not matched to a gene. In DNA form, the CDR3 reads TGTGCCGGAAGGGCGACAGGGGTGAACACTGAAGCTTTCTTT. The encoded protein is CAGRATGVNTEAFF.

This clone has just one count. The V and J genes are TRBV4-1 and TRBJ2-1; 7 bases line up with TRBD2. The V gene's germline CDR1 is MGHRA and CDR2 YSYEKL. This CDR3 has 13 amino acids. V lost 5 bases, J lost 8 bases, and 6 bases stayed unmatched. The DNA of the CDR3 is TGCGCCAGCAGCGCATGGACTAGAGATGAGCAGTTCTTC. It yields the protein CASSAWTRDEQFF.

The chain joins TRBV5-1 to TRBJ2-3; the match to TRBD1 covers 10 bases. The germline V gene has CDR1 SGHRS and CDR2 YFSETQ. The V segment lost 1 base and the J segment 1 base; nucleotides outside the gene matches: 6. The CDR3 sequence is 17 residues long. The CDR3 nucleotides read TGCGCCAGCAGCTTGTCACTCGGGACAGGGGGCACAGATACGCAGTATTTT. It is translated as CASSLSLGTGGTDTQYF.

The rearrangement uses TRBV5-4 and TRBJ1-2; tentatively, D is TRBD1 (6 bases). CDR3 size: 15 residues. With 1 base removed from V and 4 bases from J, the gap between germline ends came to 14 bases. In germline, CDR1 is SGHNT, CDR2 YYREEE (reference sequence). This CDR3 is CASSLPGTSTYGYTF. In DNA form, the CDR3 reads TGTGCCAGCAGCTTGCCAGGGACAAGTACCTATGGCTACACCTTC.

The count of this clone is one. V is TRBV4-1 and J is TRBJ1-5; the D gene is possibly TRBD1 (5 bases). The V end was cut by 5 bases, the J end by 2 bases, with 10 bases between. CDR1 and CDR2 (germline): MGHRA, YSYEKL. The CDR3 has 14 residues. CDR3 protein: CASSAQGGNQPQHF. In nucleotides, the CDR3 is TGCGCCAGCAGCGCTCAGGGCGGCAATCAGCCCCAGCATTTT.

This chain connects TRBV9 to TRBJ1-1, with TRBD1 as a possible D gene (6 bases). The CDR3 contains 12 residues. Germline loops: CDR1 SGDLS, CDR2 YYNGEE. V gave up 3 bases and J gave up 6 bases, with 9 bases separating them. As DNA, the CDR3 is TGTGCCAGCAGCGGGCAGGGGTCTGAAGCTTTCTTT. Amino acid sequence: CASSGQGSEAFF.

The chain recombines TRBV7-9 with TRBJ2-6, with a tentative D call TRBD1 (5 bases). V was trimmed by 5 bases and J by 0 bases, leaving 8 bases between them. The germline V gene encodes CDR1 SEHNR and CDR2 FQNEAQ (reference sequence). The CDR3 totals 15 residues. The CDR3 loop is CASSARDSGANVLTF. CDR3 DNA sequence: TGTGCCAGCAGCGCCAGGGACTCTGGGGCCAACGTCCTGACTTTC. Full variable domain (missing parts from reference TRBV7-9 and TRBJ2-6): DTGVSQNPRHKITKRGQNVTFRCDPISEHNRLYWYRQTLGQGPEFLTYFQNEAQLEKSRLLSDRFSAERPKGSFSTLEIQRTEQGDSAMYLCASSARDSGANVLTFGAGSRLTVL.

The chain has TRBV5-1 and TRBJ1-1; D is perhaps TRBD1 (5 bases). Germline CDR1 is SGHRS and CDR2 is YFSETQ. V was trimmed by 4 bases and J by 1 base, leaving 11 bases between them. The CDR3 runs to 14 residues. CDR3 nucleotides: TGCGCCAGCAGCCACCGGGGGGAGAACACTGAAGCTTTCTTT. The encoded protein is CASSHRGENTEAFF. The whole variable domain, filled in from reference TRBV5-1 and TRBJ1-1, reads KAGVTQTPRYLIKTRGQQVTLSCSPISGHRSVSWYQQTPGQGLQFLFEYFSETQRNKGNFPGRFSGRQFSNSRSEMNVSTLELGDSALYLCASSHRGENTEAFFGQGTRLTVV.

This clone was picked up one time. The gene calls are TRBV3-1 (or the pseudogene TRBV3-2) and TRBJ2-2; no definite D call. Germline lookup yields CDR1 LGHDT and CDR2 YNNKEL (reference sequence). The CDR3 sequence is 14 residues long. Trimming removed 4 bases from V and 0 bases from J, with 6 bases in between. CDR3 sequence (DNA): TGTGCCAGCAGCCTGGAGACGAACACCGGGGAGCTGTTTTTT. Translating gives CASSLETNTGELFF.

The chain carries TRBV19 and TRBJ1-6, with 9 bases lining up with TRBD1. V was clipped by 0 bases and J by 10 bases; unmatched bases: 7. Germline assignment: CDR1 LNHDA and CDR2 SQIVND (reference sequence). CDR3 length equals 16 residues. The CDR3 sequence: CASSIEPDRGRSPLHF. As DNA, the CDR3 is TGTGCCAGTAGTATAGAGCCGGACAGGGGAAGGTCACCCCTCCACTTT.

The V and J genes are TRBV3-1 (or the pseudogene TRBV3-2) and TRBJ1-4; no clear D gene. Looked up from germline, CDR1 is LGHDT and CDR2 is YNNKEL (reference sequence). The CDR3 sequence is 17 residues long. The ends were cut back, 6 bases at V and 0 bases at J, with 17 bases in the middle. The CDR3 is CASSRGTKRTTNEKLFF. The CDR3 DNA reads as TGTGCCAGCAGTCGGGGTACGAAAAGGACAACTAATGAAAAACTGTTTTTT.

The CDR3 spells CASRLQQGVGTEAFF. CDR3 nucleotide sequence: TGTGCCAGCAGACTCCAACAGGGGGTGGGCACTGAAGCTTTCTTT. The rearrangement joins TRBV5-4 to TRBJ1-1; 8 positions match TRBD1. Germline assignment: CDR1 SGHNT and CDR2 YYREEE (reference sequence). The CDR3 totals 15 residues. V lost 5 bases, J lost 4 bases, and 10 bases stayed unmatched.

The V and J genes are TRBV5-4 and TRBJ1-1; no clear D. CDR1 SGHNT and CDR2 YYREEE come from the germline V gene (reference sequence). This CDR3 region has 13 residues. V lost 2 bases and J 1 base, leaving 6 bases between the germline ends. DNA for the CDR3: TGTGCCAGCAGCTTAAACAGGAACACTGAAGCTTTCTTT. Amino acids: CASSLNRNTEAFF. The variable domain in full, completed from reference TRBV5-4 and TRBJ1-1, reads ETGVTQSPTHLIKTRGQQVTLRCSSQSGHNTVSWYQQALGQGPQFIFQYYREEENGRGNFPPRFSGLQFPNYSSELNVNALELDDSALYLCASSLNRNTEAFFGQGTRLTVV.

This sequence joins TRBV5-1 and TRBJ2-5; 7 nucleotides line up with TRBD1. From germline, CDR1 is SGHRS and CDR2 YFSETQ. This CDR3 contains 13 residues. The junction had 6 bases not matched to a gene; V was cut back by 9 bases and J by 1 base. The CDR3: CATATGPQETQYF. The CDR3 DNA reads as TGCGCCACCGCGACAGGGCCCCAAGAGACCCAGTACTTC.

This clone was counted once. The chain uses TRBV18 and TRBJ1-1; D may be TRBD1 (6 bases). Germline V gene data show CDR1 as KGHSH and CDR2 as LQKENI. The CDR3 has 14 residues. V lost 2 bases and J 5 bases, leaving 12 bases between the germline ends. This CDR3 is CASSPGSQGTEAFF. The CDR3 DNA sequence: TGTGCCAGCTCACCAGGTAGCCAGGGGACTGAAGCTTTCTTT. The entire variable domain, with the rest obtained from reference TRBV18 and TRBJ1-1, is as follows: NAGVMQNPRHLVRRRGQEARLRCSPMKGHSHVYWYRQLPEEGLKFMVYLQKENIIDESGMPKERFSAEFPKEGPSILRIQQVVRGDSAAYFCASSPGSQGTEAFFGQGTRLTVV.

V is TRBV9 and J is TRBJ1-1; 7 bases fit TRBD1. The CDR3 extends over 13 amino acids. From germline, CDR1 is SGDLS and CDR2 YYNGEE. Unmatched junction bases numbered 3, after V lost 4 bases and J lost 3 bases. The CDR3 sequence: CASSLQGDTEAFF. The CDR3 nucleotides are TGTGCCAGCAGCCTCCAGGGGGACACTGAAGCTTTCTTT.

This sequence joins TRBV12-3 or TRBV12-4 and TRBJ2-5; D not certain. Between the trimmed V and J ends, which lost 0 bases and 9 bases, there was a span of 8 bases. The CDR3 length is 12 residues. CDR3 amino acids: CASSLAVSAQYF. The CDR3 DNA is TGTGCCAGCAGTTTAGCGGTTTCGGCCCAGTACTTC.